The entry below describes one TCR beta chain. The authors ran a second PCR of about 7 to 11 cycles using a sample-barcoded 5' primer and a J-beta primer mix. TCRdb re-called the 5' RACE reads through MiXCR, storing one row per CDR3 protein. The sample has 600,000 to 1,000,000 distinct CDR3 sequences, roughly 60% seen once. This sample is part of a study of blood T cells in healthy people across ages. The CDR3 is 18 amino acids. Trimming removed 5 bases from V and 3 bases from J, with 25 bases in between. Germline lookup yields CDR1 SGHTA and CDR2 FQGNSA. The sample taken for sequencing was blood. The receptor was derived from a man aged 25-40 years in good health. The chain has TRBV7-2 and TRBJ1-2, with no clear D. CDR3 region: CASSVSGVTGRGDYGYTF. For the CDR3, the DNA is TGTGCCAGCAGCGTTTCTGGGGTGACGGGTCGCGGCGACTATGGCTACACCTTC.